The 9 T cell receptor beta chains presented below share a single source sample, sequenced in a study of T-cell memory formation after mild COVID-19. TCRdb passed the 5' RACE reads through MiXCR, listing each CDR3 protein once. Of around 200,000 distinct CDR3 sequences in the sample, about 10% were seen once. Sequencing input: PBMCs or a T cell subset sorted from them (not recorded which). These receptors were taken from a man between 18 and 29 years old who had mild COVID-19 (a few samples of this study predate the infection). Cell type and time point are not known.

This chain links TRBV6-2 or TRBV6-3 with TRBJ2-2; 14 nucleotides agree with TRBD2. The CDR3 loop spans 20 amino acids. CDR1 and CDR2 (germline): MNHEY, SVGEGT. V gave up 2 bases and J gave up 0 bases; unmatched junction bases: 8. CDR3 DNA sequence: TGTGCCAGCAGTTACCCCAGGACTAGCGGGGGGCCGACGAACACCGGGGAGCTGTTTTTT. It is translated as CASSYPRTSGGPTNTGELFF.

This clonotype was seen a few times. The chain employs TRBV20-1 and TRBJ2-1; 7 positions match TRBD2. Germline loops: CDR1 DFQATT, CDR2 SNEGSKA (reference sequence). The V gene end was trimmed by 6 bases and the J gene end by 5 bases; junction bases not matched to a gene: 10. This CDR3 spans 14 amino acids. This CDR3 reads CSAGRGEYHNEQFF. The DNA for the CDR3 is TGCAGTGCCGGTCGGGGGGAATACCACAATGAGCAGTTCTTC.

This clonotype was found a few times. The chain recombines TRBV28 with TRBJ2-3, with TRBD2 matching 8 bases. Trimming at V came to 5 bases and at J to 4 bases, leaving 14 bases not matched to a gene. Germline V gene lookup returns CDR1 MDHEN and CDR2 SYDVKM. The CDR3 is 17 residues long. Here the CDR3 reads CASSPFNGGAGADTQYF. The CDR3 nucleotides are TGTGCCAGCAGTCCCTTTAACGGGGGGGCCGGGGCAGATACGCAGTATTTT.

The chain recombines TRBV3-1 with TRBJ1-1; possibly TRBD1 for D (5 bases). The CDR3 is 15 residues long. Trimming left V 1 base short and J 0 bases short, with 9 bases between. Germline V gene data show CDR1 as LGHDT and CDR2 as YNNKEL (reference sequence). The CDR3 bases are TGTGCCAGCAGCCAAGGGGGGACCATGAACACTGAAGCTTTCTTT. Its protein is CASSQGGTMNTEAFF.

This clonotype appeared a few times. This sequence joins TRBV5-1 and TRBJ2-3; tentative D call: TRBD1 (6 bases). Per the germline V gene, CDR1 is SGHRS and CDR2 is YFSETQ. The CDR3 totals 16 residues. V lost 0 bases and J 1 base, leaving 12 bases between the germline ends. The CDR3 coding sequence is TGCGCCAGCAGCTTGGTCAGGGGCTTGGGCACAGATACGCAGTATTTT. Protein: CASSLVRGLGTDTQYF.

This clonotype appeared many times. The chain is built from TRBV7-9 and TRBJ2-5; D uncertain. V was cut by 3 bases and J by 7 bases, with 9 bases left in between. Looked up from germline, CDR1 is SEHNR and CDR2 is FQNEAQ (reference sequence). The CDR3 spans 12 residues. CDR3 in amino acids: CASSFSEATQYF. The CDR3 DNA reads TGTGCCAGCAGCTTCAGTGAGGCGACCCAGTACTTC.

This clonotype was observed a handful of times. The V and J genes are TRBV20-1 and TRBJ1-6; a weak D match, TRBD1 (5 bases). Germline V lookup: CDR1 DFQATT, CDR2 SNEGSKA (reference sequence). This CDR3 region has 15 residues. The V gene lost 4 bases and the J gene lost 7 bases, with 17 bases spanning the gap. CDR3: CSATSDGTENSPLHF. The DNA for the CDR3 is TGCAGTGCTACGTCGGACGGGACGGAGAATTCACCCCTCCACTTT.

CDR3 sequence: CATIWNSNQPQHF. The CDR3 DNA reads TGTGCCACCATCTGGAATAGCAATCAGCCCCAGCATTTT. V is TRBV24-1 and J is TRBJ1-5; no clear D. The CDR3 sequence is 13 residues long. The V end lost 8 bases, the J end lost 0 bases, and 7 bases lay between the germline ends. Germline CDR1 and CDR2: KGHDR and SFDVKD.

This clonotype was observed many times. This chain links TRBV20-1 with TRBJ1-1, with 9 bases that match TRBD1. CDR1 and CDR2 (germline): DFQATT, SNEGSKA (reference sequence). The CDR3 is 13 amino acids. J lost 9 bases, V lost 5 bases, and 10 bases had no gene match. The CDR3 protein is CSAPIPGQGQAFF. Here the CDR3 DNA reads TGCAGTGCTCCAATTCCGGGACAGGGACAAGCTTTCTTT.